The rows below give T cell receptor beta chains drawn from one sample of a study of T cell responses to AZD1222 COVID-19 vaccine. Repertoires were generated with immunoSEQ multiplex PCR, while TCRdb's copy carries only in-frame clones and drops some. Among 150,000 or so clones, about 89% were seen once, and the ten largest hold about 5%. The sample was peripheral blood, taken on day 0 of AZD1222 vaccination. Receptor source: an adult in good health. Both conserved end residues are part of each CDR3. A D gene is named only where the DNA matches it firmly. Clone size is given for some rows only: seen once, a few or many times, or a class if the clone is expanded.

j_call v_call cdr3_length d_call clone_size cdr3_nt cdr3_aa
TRBJ1-5 TRBV9 9 . . TGTGCCGGGGGTCAGCCCCAGCATTTT CAGGQPQHF
TRBJ1-2 TRBV2 16 TRBD1 . TGTGCCAGCAGTGATGGAGGACAGGGGATATTCTATGGCTACACCTTC CASSDGGQGIFYGYTF
TRBJ1-2 TRBV27 17 . . TGTGCCAGCAGTTTATCGCCGGGCCTAATAGCTAACTATGGCTACACCTTC CASSLSPGLIANYGYTF
TRBJ2-7 TRBV7-9 12 . many TGTGCCAGCAGCAACGGGGTCAGAGGCCCTTTTTTC CASSNGVRGPFF
TRBJ2-1 TRBV27 15 . . TGTGCCAGCAGAAGGGACGTCCGCTCCTACAATGAGCAGTTCTTC CASRRDVRSYNEQFF
TRBJ2-5 TRBV24-1 17 . . TGTGCCACCAGTGATTTGGGCCGGGGGAGGCCGCAAGAGACCCAGTACTTC CATSDLGRGRPQETQYF
TRBJ2-5 TRBV7-9 15 . . TGTGCCAGCAGCTTAGTGGGCCTGTACCAAGAGACCCAGTACTTC CASSLVGLYQETQYF
TRBJ2-7 TRBV24-1 16 TRBD1 . TGTGCCACCAGTGAGACCAGGACAGGGGGTCCCCACGAGCAGTACTTC CATSETRTGGPHEQYF
TRBJ1-1 TRBV29-1 13 . . TGCAGCGTTGTCAAGGGAGGGTACACTGAAGCTTTCTTT CSVVKGGYTEAFF
TRBJ1-3 TRBV3-1/TRBV3-2 17 TRBD1 once TGTGCCAGCAGCCAAGATAAGACAGGGTACTCTGGAAACACCATATATTTT CASSQDKTGYSGNTIYF
TRBJ1-4 TRBV29-1 12 . . TGCAGCGTGCGGACAGTTAATGAAAAACTGTTTTTT CSVRTVNEKLFF
TRBJ2-1 TRBV5-1 13 . . TGCGCCAGCAGCCAGAGCTCCTACAATGAGCAGTTCTTC CASSQSSYNEQFF
TRBJ1-1 TRBV28 17 TRBD1 . TGTGCCAGCAGTCCGACAATCGGGACAGGGCTGAACACTGAAGCTTTCTTT CASSPTIGTGLNTEAFF
TRBJ2-1 TRBV29-1 15 . . TGCAGCGTACTCGGCAGGGCGAGCTCCTACAATGAGCAGTTCTTC CSVLGRASSYNEQFF
TRBJ2-7 TRBV4-2 14 . . TGTGCCAGCAGCCAAGCATCGTTAACCTACGAGCAGTACTTC CASSQASLTYEQYF
TRBJ2-7 TRBV30 15 TRBD2 . TGTGCCTGGAGTGTCCCGGGAGGACCCTCCTACGAGCAGTACTTC CAWSVPGGPSYEQYF
TRBJ2-1 TRBV19 15 . . TGTGCCAGTAGTATAGCCAGGGACCCCTACAATGAGCAGTTCTTC CASSIARDPYNEQFF
TRBJ1-1 TRBV19 15 TRBD1 few TGTGCCAGTAGTATCGGGGGACAGCCGAACACTGAAGCTTTCTTT CASSIGGQPNTEAFF
TRBJ1-1 TRBV4-1 12 . . TGCGCCAGCAGTTCGATGGGAAATGAAGCTTTCTTT CASSSMGNEAFF
TRBJ1-1 TRBV5-1 15 . . TGCGCCAGCAGCTTGGCCCAGAACCTTCATACTGAAGCTTTCTTT CASSLAQNLHTEAFF
TRBJ2-2 TRBV6-2/TRBV6-3 14 . . TGTGCCAGCAGCAAGATGACTAACACCGGGGAGCTGTTTTTT CASSKMTNTGELFF
TRBJ2-7 TRBV4-3 17 . few TGCGCCAGCAGCCAAGTACCTAGCGGAGGGGGGTCCTACGAGCAGTACTTC CASSQVPSGGGSYEQYF
TRBJ1-6 TRBV6-5 16 . few TGTGCCAGCAGTTACTCGATTTCTACAGCTAGGTCACCCCTCCACTTT CASSYSISTARSPLHF
TRBJ1-2 TRBV2 16 . . TGTGCCAGCAGTGCCGGGACGGGACGGGCGTACTATGGCTACACCTTC CASSAGTGRAYYGYTF
TRBJ2-4 TRBV5-5 15 . few TGTGCCAGCAGCTTGATCGCGGGATCCAAAAACATTCAGTACTTC CASSLIAGSKNIQYF
TRBJ1-1 TRBV19 15 TRBD1 . TGTGCCAGTAGTTTGGACAGGGTGACGAACACTGAAGCTTTCTTT CASSLDRVTNTEAFF
TRBJ2-7 TRBV27 15 TRBD1 . TGTGCCAGCAGTCATGACAGGGGTCCGGCCTACGAGCAGTACTTC CASSHDRGPAYEQYF
TRBJ2-5 TRBV7-7 15 TRBD2 . TGTGCCAGCAGCGATAGCGGGAGGACCCAAGAGACCCAGTACTTC CASSDSGRTQETQYF
TRBJ1-3 TRBV18 17 TRBD1 . TGTGCCAGCTCACGGGAGGTCCCGACAGGGGCTGGAAACACCATATATTTT CASSREVPTGAGNTIYF
TRBJ2-3 TRBV28 14 TRBD2 . TGTGCCAGCAGTTTGACTAGCGGGACAGATACGCAGTATTTT CASSLTSGTDTQYF
TRBJ2-1 TRBV7-9 16 TRBD2 . TGTGCCAGCAGCCAAGGGGCTCGGGGCGGGGGTAATGAGCAGTTCTTC CASSQGARGGGNEQFF
TRBJ2-3 TRBV28 16 TRBD2 . TGTGCCAGCAGCGGGGCGGGAGCGGTACTCACAGATACGCAGTATTTT CASSGAGAVLTDTQYF
TRBJ2-7 TRBV4-2 14 . . TGTGCCAGCAGCCAGCCATATGGTAGATACGAGCAGTACTTC CASSQPYGRYEQYF
TRBJ2-4 TRBV5-4 15 . once TGTGCCAGCAGCTTGAGGCAGGGGGCCAAAAACATTCAGTACTTC CASSLRQGAKNIQYF
TRBJ2-7 TRBV10-3 14 TRBD2 . TGTGCCATCAGTGTGGGAGGGTCATCCTACGAGCAGTACTTC CAISVGGSSYEQYF
TRBJ2-2 TRBV5-1 15 TRBD2 . TGCGCCAGCTCAACCGGGACTACGAACACCGGGGAGCTGTTTTTT CASSTGTTNTGELFF
TRBJ1-1 TRBV7-2 14 TRBD1 . TGTGCCAGCAGCTACGGGGACAGGGCCGCTGAAGCTTTCTTT CASSYGDRAAEAFF
TRBJ2-1 TRBV5-1 14 TRBD2 . TGCGCCAGCAGGGGACTAGCGGGATTGGATGAGCAGTTCTTC CASRGLAGLDEQFF
TRBJ2-3 TRBV7-6 15 TRBD2 . TGTGCCAGCAGCTTAGGGGCGGGAGGGTCAGATACGCAGTATTTT CASSLGAGGSDTQYF
TRBJ2-3 TRBV7-2 12 . . TGTGCCAGCAGCAGGAGCACAGATACGCAGTATTTT CASSRSTDTQYF
TRBJ1-6 TRBV4-3 18 . once TGCGCCAGCAGCCAGGAGGTCGTTGTGAGCTCCTATAATTCACCCCTCCACTTT CASSQEVVVSSYNSPLHF
TRBJ2-1 TRBV11-2 17 . . TGTGCCAGCAGCTTAACCCCACGGGCCGCCTCCTACAATGAGCAGTTCTTC CASSLTPRAASYNEQFF
TRBJ1-6 TRBV12-3/TRBV12-4 12 . . TGTGCCAGCAGCAACAGGGTTTCACCCCTCCACTTT CASSNRVSPLHF
TRBJ1-2 TRBV24-1 15 . . TGTGCCACCAGTGACCCGAACCAGGGCGCTCCGAGCTACACCTTC CATSDPNQGAPSYTF
TRBJ1-2 TRBV12-3/TRBV12-4 13 . . TGTGCCAGCAGTTCACAGGGAATCGGTGGCTACACCTTC CASSSQGIGGYTF
TRBJ1-2 TRBV28 18 . . TGTGCCAGCAGCGTGGGACAATCCACCCGTGGAGGGGACTATGGCTACACCTTC CASSVGQSTRGGDYGYTF
TRBJ1-1 TRBV7-2 16 TRBD1 once TGTGCCAGCAGCTTATCCCGGCAGGGGGTAAGTGGTGAAGCTTTCTTT CASSLSRQGVSGEAFF
TRBJ2-3 TRBV18 15 . . TGTGCCAGCTCACTCTCCAGGGGCCGCACAGATACGCAGTATTTT CASSLSRGRTDTQYF
TRBJ1-5 TRBV6-2/TRBV6-3 16 . few TGTGCCAGCAGTGGACGGAAAGGGACTAGCAATCAGCCCCAGCATTTT CASSGRKGTSNQPQHF
TRBJ2-1 TRBV7-2 15 TRBD2 once TGTGCCAGCAGCTTAGAAAGACTAGCGGGAGCCGGGCAGTTCTTC CASSLERLAGAGQFF
TRBJ2-1 TRBV5-1 13 . once TGCGCCAGCAGCTTGGGAGGACTCAATGAGCAGTTCTTC CASSLGGLNEQFF